This TCR beta chain was identified during a study of cytomegalovirus exposure and HLA in healthy donors. General study points: The listing of roughly 160 TCR beta chains classed them as cytomegalovirus-associated. Per a later analysis, 18,000 or so TCR beta sequences showed association with HLA alleles at 0.05 false discovery rate. Immune exposure data for these donors was limited to CMV serostatus.

The study ran its PCR with 60 Vbeta and 13 Jbeta primers. Sequenced by immunoSEQ multiplex PCR; TCRdb stores in-frame clones only, minus some. The repertoire has around 100,000 clones, roughly 60% of them found once; the top ten carry about 4.5%. CDR3 length equals 14 residues. Germline values: CDR1 SGHVS, CDR2 FQNEAQ. Germline trimming cut 3 bases from V and 6 bases from J; bases unmatched to any gene: 8. A few counts support this clone. Antigen: not known. The sequenced sample was PBMCs. The sequence was collected from a human donor in good health. The gene calls are TRBV7-8 and TRBJ2-7; 7 positions match TRBD1. CDR3 amino acids: CASSLGFGDSEQYF. The CDR3 coding sequence is TGTGCCAGCAGCTTGGGGTTTGGGGACAGCGAGCAGTACTTC.